This TCR beta chain is drawn from a study of CD8 T cells in ankylosing spondylitis. Broader study findings: Under 10 highly homologous variants formed a TCR beta motif that appeared characteristic of ankylosing spondylitis blood. A number of the motif variants had already been described in reactive arthritis synovial fluid and blood.

Many counts were recorded for this clonotype. Antigen unknown. Trimming shortened V by 2 bases and J by 3 bases, and 14 bases separated the two germline ends. Germline V gives CDR1 SQVTM, CDR2 ANQGSEA. This CDR3 spans 14 amino acids. Using its own MiXCR run on the 5' RACE reads, TCRdb lists one record per CDR3 protein. The table lists a few hundred thousand distinct CDR3 sequences, under 25% of them singletons, with around 16% in the top ten. Sequencing was carried out using blood, either unsorted or a sorted T cell fraction (not recorded which). The clonotype comes from a male donor with ankylosing spondylitis. The chain recombines TRBV29-1 with TRBJ2-7; D is tentatively TRBD1 or TRBD2 (5 bases each). CDR3 residues: CSVESGRSSYEQYF. As DNA, the CDR3 is TGCAGCGTTGAATCGGGGCGATCAAGCTACGAGCAGTACTTC.